This T cell receptor beta chain was recovered during a study of early T cells in non-severe SARS-CoV-2 infection. One entry per CDR3 protein results from TCRdb running MiXCR on the 5' RACE reads. This sample has over 60,000 distinct CDR3 sequences, with over 10% found just once. The germline V gene encodes CDR1 SQVTM and CDR2 ANQGSEA. The CDR3 runs to 11 residues. V shed 7 bases and J shed 6 bases, with 10 bases lying between them. The chain carries TRBV29-1 and TRBJ2-1, with D unclear. Sequencing was performed on whole blood. The clonotype originates from an adult who was a healthcare worker with PCR-confirmed SARS-CoV-2 infection or an uninfected control (not recorded which). The CDR3, as DNA: TGCAGCGGGACCGTCCTCAATGAGCAGTTCTTC. It encodes CSGTVLNEQFF.